The sample holds one count of the clone carrying this T cell receptor (beta chain). Its antigen is still unknown. Cells were stimulated with overlapping HIV-1 Gag 15-mer peptides. CD40L-negative CD69-negative CD45RO-high memory CD4+ T cells were sorted as populations depleted of antigen-responding cells. The CDR3 has 14 residues. The germline CDR1 and CDR2 sequences are SNHLY and FYNNEI. The ends lost 8 bases at V and 2 bases at J; junction bases unmatched: 7. The data stem from a study of persistence of HIV-infected CD4 T cells. Sequencing used immunoSEQ version 4 in survey mode. TCRdb keeps only in-frame clones here, not all; method: immunoSEQ multiplex PCR. The profile covers over 60,000 clones, with 70% to 75% appearing a single time and approximately 1.7% taken by the ten largest.

This chain connects TRBV2 to TRBJ1-2; 8 bases agree with TRBD1. The sequence came from an adult man with HIV who was CMV-seropositive. Material: CD4+ T cells sorted from PBMCs after roughly 19-hour stimulation, obtained from a patient who received antiretroviral therapy. The CDR3 reads CASGETGANYGYTF. In DNA, the CDR3 is TGTGCCAGCGGCGAGACAGGGGCGAACTATGGCTACACCTTC.